This TCR beta chain originates from a study of blood T cell repertoires in COVID-19. Study details: Italy, Spain and the United States were the sources of the convalescent and acute COVID-19 samples. The analysed material was cDNA or gDNA that came from T cells, B-cell-depleted T cells, or PBMCs.

V shed 1 base and J shed 3 bases, with 10 bases lying between them. The CDR3 runs to 14 residues. Per the germline V gene, CDR1 is GTSNPN and CDR2 is SVGIG (reference sequence). In the source study's methods: Amplifying reference gene primers gave estimates of nucleated cell counts. Sequenced by immunoSEQ multiplex PCR; TCRdb stores in-frame clones only, minus some. V and J calls plus clone size are reproduced from that table; the DNA served to infer D and trimming. Among some 46,000 clones listed, 75% to 90% were seen once. The specimen sequenced was peripheral blood. The source of this sequence is a man in his fifties or sixties with active COVID-19. The rearrangement uses TRBV30 and TRBJ2-1, with TRBD2 as a possible D gene (5 bases). The CDR3 nucleotides are TGTGCCTGGAGTGAACACCGGGACTACAATGAGCAGTTCTTC. Protein product: CAWSEHRDYNEQFF.